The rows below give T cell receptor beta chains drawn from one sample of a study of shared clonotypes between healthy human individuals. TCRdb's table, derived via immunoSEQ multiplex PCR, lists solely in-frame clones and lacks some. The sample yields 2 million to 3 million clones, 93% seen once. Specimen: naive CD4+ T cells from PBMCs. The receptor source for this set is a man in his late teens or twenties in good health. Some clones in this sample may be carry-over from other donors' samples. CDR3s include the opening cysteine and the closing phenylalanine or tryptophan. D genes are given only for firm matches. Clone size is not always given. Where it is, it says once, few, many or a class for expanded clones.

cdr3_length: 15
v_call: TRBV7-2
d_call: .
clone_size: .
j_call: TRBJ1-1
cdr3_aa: CASSPRWGGNTEAFF
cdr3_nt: TGTGCCAGCAGCCCAAGGTGGGGGGGGAACACTGAAGCTTTCTTT

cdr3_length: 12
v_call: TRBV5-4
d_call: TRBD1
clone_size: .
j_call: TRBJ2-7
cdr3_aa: CASSLDRGEQYF
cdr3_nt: TGTGCCAGCAGCTTAGACAGGGGCGAGCAGTACTTC

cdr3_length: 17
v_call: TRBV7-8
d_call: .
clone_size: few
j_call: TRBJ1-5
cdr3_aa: CASSLALAGSGWLPQHF
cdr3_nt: TGTGCCAGCAGCTTAGCTCTGGCAGGGTCAGGGTGGCTGCCCCAGCATTTT

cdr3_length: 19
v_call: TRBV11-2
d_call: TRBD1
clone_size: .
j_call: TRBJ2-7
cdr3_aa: CASRPILGTGGTRVYEQYF
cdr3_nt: TGTGCCAGCAGACCCATTCTGGGGACAGGAGGGACCAGGGTCTACGAGCAGTACTTC

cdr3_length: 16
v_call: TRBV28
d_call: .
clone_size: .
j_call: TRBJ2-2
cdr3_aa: CASSSGHSANTGELFF
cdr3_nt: TGTGCCAGCAGTTCCGGACATAGCGCGAACACCGGGGAGCTGTTTTTT

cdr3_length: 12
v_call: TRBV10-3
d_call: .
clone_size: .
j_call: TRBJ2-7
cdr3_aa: CAISARAEEQYF
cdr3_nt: TGTGCCATCAGTGCGAGGGCTGAGGAGCAGTACTTC

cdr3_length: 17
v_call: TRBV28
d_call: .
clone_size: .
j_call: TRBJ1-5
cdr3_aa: CASSLWEAVDSNQPQHF
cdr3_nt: TGTGCCAGCAGCCTGTGGGAGGCGGTAGATAGCAATCAGCCCCAGCATTTT

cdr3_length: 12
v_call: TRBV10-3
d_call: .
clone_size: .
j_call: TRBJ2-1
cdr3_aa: CAISTTYNEQFF
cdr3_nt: TGTGCCATCAGTACGACTTACAATGAGCAGTTCTTC

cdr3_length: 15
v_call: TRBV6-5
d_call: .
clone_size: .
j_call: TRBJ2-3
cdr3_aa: CASSRQFSLTDTQYF
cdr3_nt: TGTGCCAGCAGTCGACAGTTTTCCCTCACAGATACGCAGTATTTT

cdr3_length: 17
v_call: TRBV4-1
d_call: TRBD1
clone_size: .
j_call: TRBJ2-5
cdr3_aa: CASSQLPGQGSLGTQYF
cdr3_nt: TGCGCCAGCAGCCAACTACCGGGACAGGGTTCTCTCGGGACCCAGTACTTC

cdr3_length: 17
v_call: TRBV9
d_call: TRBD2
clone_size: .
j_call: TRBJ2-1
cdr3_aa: CASSPRLVAGVYNEQFF
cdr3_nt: TGTGCCAGCAGCCCCCGGTTGGTAGCGGGAGTGTACAATGAGCAGTTCTTC

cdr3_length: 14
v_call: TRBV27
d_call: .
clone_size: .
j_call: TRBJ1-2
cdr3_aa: CASSLAPEGYGYTF
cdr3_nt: TGTGCCAGCAGTTTAGCCCCGGAGGGCTATGGCTACACCTTC

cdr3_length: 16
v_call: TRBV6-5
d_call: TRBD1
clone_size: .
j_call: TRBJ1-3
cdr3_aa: CASSYSGTGSGNTIYF
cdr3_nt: TGTGCCAGCAGTTACTCGGGGACAGGGAGTGGAAACACCATATATTTT

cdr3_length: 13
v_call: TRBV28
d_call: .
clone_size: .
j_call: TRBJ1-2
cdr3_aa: CASSSTPSTLGTF
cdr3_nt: TGTGCCAGCAGTTCGACACCATCTACTCTAGGCACCTTC

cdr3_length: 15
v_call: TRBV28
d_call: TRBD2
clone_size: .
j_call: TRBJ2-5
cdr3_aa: CASSLPSGAQETQYF
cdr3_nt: TGTGCCAGCAGTTTGCCCAGCGGGGCTCAAGAGACCCAGTACTTC

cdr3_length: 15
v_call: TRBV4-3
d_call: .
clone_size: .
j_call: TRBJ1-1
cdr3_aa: CASSQDSRGVTEAFF
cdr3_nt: TGCGCCAGCAGCCAAGATAGTAGAGGGGTTACTGAAGCTTTCTTT